The sequence of this T cell receptor (beta chain) was determined in a study of cytomegalovirus exposure and HLA in healthy donors. Study at large: The 90 to 150 validation repertoires used the same platform as the approximately 700 first-cohort repertoires (as reported by a later analysis). Points from the study as a whole: According to the study, 160 or so TCR beta chains were cytomegalovirus-associated. For cytomegalovirus status, the classifier reportedly gave diagnoses with high specificity and sensitivity.

The table came from immunoSEQ multiplex PCR; TCRdb's copy has only in-frame clones and leaves some out. The sample has 150,000 to 200,000 clones, roughly 82% seen once. Donors were drawn from the roughly 110-subject validation cohort, separate from the roughly 700-subject first cohort. For this clone: What it recognizes is unknown.

This receptor was obtained from a young woman in good health and CMV-seronegative. Sample: PBMCs.

CDR3 residues: CASKKNYNYNEQFF. CDR3 nucleotide sequence: TGTGCCAGCAAGAAAAACTACAATTACAATGAGCAGTTCTTC. The J gene is TRBJ2-1, the V gene TRBV28; D gene unclear. CDR1 is MDHEN and CDR2 is SYDVKM in the germline V gene. The ends were cut back, 7 bases at V and 4 bases at J, with 14 bases in the middle. The length of the CDR3 is 14 residues.